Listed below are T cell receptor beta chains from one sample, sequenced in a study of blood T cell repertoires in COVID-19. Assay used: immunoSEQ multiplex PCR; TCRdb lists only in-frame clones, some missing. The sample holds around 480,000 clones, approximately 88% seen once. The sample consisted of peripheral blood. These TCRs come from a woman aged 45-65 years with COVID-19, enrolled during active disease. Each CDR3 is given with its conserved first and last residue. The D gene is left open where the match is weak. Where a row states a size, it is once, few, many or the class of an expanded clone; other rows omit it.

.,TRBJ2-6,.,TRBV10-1,TGCGCCAGCAGTGAGTTAAGTCTACTTCTCGAAAAAGGGGCCAACGTCCTGACTTTC,CASSELSLLLEKGANVLTF
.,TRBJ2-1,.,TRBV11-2,TGTGCCAGCAGCTTAACCCCCCGGGATGACCATGAGCAGTTCTTC,CASSLTPRDDHEQFF
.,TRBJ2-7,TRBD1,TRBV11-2,TGTGCCAGCAGCTCGGGACAGGCATCCTTCTACGAGCAGTACTTC,CASSSGQASFYEQYF
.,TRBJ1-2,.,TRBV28,TGTGCCACCACAGGAACGCGTTTGCTTTTTGAGGGCTACACCTTC,CATTGTRLLFEGYTF
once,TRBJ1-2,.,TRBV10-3,TGTGCCATCAGTGACCCCGGCCGCCGGGAGGATGGCTACACCTTC,CAISDPGRREDGYTF
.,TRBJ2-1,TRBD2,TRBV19,TGTGCCAGTAGTATGCTGGCGGGGGGGCCTTATGAGCAGTTCTTC,CASSMLAGGPYEQFF
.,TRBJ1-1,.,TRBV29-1,TGCAGCGTAAGACAGGCGAACACTGAAGCTTTCTTT,CSVRQANTEAFF
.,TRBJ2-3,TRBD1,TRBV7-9,TGTGCCAGCAGATCCGGACAGGGCACAGATACGCAGTATTTT,CASRSGQGTDTQYF
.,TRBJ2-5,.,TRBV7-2,TGTGCCAGCAGCTTCCGGGAGAAAGAGACCCAGTACTTC,CASSFREKETQYF
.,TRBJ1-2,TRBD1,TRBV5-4,TGTGCCAGCAGCCCACCATTGACAGGGTCCACCTATGGCTACACCTTC,CASSPPLTGSTYGYTF
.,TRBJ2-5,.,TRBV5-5,TGTGCCAGCAGCTTGGCCGGGGTGGCACAAGAGACCCAGTACTTC,CASSLAGVAQETQYF
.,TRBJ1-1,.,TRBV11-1,TGTGCCAGCAGCTTAGATCCCCTCACTGAAGCTTTCTTT,CASSLDPLTEAFF
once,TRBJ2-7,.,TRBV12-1,TGTGCCAGCAGCTTTTTGAACGGGTACGGGGAGCAGTACTTC,CASSFLNGYGEQYF